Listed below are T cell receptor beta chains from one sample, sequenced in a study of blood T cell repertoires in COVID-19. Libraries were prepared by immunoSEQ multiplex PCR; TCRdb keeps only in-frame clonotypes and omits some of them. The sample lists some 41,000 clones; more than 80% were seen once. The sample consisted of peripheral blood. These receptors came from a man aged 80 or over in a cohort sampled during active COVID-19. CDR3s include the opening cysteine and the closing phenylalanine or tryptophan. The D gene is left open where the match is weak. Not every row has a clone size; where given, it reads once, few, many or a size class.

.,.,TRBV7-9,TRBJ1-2,TGTGCCAGCAGCTTATCCGGGACTGGTAGTCATGGCTACACCTTC,CASSLSGTGSHGYTF
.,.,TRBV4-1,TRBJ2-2,TGCGCCAGCAGACGACACTCGGACGGGGAGCTGTTTTTT,CASRRHSDGELFF
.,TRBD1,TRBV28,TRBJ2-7,TGTGCCAGCAGTTATAGACAGGGTTGGGACTCCTACGAGCAGTACTTC,CASSYRQGWDSYEQYF
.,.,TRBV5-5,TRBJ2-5,TGTGCCAGCAGCCTTGGAGTCGGGGGTCTGGAGACCCAGTACTTC,CASSLGVGGLETQYF
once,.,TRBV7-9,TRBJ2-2,TGTGCCAGCAGCTACCAGGGGGGAGACACCGGGGAGCTGTTTTTT,CASSYQGGDTGELFF
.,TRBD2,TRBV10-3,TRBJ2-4,TGTGCCATCAGTGAGTCGGGACTAGCGGGAGGGGCGCTAGCCAAAAACATTCAGTACTTC,CAISESGLAGGALAKNIQYF
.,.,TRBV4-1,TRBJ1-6,TGCGCCAGCAGCCAGGACTGGCACTCCTATAATTCACCCCTCCACTTT,CASSQDWHSYNSPLHF
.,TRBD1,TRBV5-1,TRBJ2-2,TGCGCCAGCAGCTTCACAGGGGGCGCGGACGGGGAGCTGTTTTTT,CASSFTGGADGELFF
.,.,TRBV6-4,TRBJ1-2,TGTGCCAGCAGTGAATCCGGCTATGGCTACACCTTC,CASSESGYGYTF
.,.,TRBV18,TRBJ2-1,TGTGCCAGCTCACCCTTCTACAATGAGCAGTTCTTC,CASSPFYNEQFF
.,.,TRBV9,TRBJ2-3,TGTGCCAGCAGCGTAGTAGGGGCCAGCACAGATACGCAGTATTTT,CASSVVGASTDTQYF
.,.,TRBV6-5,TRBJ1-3,TGTGCCAGCAGCAACGACAGAAACTCTGGAAACACCATATATTTT,CASSNDRNSGNTIYF
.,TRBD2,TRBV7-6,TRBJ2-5,TGTGCCAGCAGCTTAGTAGCAGCGGGGGGGCTAGGTGCGGAGACCCAGTACTTC,CASSLVAAGGLGAETQYF
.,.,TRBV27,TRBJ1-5,TGTGCCAGCAGTTTGCGGGACGCGGGGGCCCAGCATTTT,CASSLRDAGAQHF
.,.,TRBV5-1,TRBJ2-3,TGCGCCAGCAGCTTCTTAGGGGTTCCAACAGATACGCAGTATTTT,CASSFLGVPTDTQYF
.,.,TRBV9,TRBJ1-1,TGTGCCAGCAGCGCAGTATCTCGGGGAAGAACTGAAGCTTTCTTT,CASSAVSRGRTEAFF
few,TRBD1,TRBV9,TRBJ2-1,TGTGCCAGCAGCCCTTGGACAGGGTGGAATGAGCAGTTCTTC,CASSPWTGWNEQFF
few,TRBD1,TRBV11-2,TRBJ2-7,TGTGCCAGCAGACGTAACCGGGACAGCTACGAGCAGTACTTC,CASRRNRDSYEQYF
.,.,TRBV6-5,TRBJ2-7,TGTGCCAGCAGATATACGAGGGCGGTGCGCTACGAGCAGTACTTC,CASRYTRAVRYEQYF
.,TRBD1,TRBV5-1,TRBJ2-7,TGCGCCAGCAGCCGGATACCGGGACAGATTTCCTACGAGCAGTACTTC,CASSRIPGQISYEQYF
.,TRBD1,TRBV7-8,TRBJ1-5,TGTGCCAGCAGCTATCGACAGGGGAGCAATCAGCCCCAGCATTTT,CASSYRQGSNQPQHF
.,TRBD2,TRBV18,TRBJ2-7,TGTGCCAGCTCCCCCGGACTAGCGGGAGACTACGAGCAGTACTTC,CASSPGLAGDYEQYF
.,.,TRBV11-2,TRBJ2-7,TGTGCCAGCAGCTTAGACCTGACAGAAACCTACGAGCAGTACTTC,CASSLDLTETYEQYF
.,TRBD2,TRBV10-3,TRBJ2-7,TGTGCCATCAGTGAGTCCGGGACTAGCGGCACCTACGAGCAGTACTTC,CAISESGTSGTYEQYF
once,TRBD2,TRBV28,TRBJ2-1,TGTGCCAGCAGTTTGGGGGCTAGCGGGAGCTCTGAGCAGTTCTTC,CASSLGASGSSEQFF
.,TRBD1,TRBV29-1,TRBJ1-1,TGCAGCGTAAAATCCGGGACAGGGGTTACTGAAGCTTTCTTT,CSVKSGTGVTEAFF
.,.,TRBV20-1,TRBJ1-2,TGCAGTGCTAGCGGGGGGAGTGGCTACACCTTC,CSASGGSGYTF
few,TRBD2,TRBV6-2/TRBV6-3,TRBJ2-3,TGTGCCAGCAGTTTCCGGACTAGCGGGGGCTACACAGATACGCAGTATTTT,CASSFRTSGGYTDTQYF
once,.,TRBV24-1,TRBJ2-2,TGTGCCACCAGAGACAGGGAGGCGGCCGGGGAGCTGTTTTTT,CATRDREAAGELFF
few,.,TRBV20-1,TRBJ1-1,TGCAGTGCTAGAGCGGACACTGAAGCTTTCTTT,CSARADTEAFF
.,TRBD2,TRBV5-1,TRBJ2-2,TGCGCCAGCAGCCCCGGGACTAGCGGGGGGGCCGACGGGGAGCTGTTTTTT,CASSPGTSGGADGELFF
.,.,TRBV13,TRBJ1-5,TGTGCCAGCAGCTTAAAGGGCAGGGTGGGCAATCAGCCCCAGCATTTT,CASSLKGRVGNQPQHF
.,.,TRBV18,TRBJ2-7,TGTGCCAGCTCCCATGACGGCTCCGAGGGTGCCTACGAGCAGTACTTC,CASSHDGSEGAYEQYF
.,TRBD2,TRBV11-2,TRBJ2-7,TGTGCCAGCAGCCCCAGACTAGCGGGAGTCACACGGGAGCAGTACTTC,CASSPRLAGVTREQYF
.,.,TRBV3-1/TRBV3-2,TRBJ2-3,TGTGCCAGCAGCTTCCGACTAGGAGGAGATACGCAGTATTTT,CASSFRLGGDTQYF
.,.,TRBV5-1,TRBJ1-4,TGCGCCAGCCGGGACTCAACGGAGGAAAAACTGTTTTTT,CASRDSTEEKLFF
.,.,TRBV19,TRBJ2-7,TGTGCCAGTAGTATCGGCGGGACAGATCTCTACGAGCAGTACTTC,CASSIGGTDLYEQYF
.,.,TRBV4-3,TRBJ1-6,TGCGCCAGCAGCCAAGACTTTGTTTCACCCCTCCACTTT,CASSQDFVSPLHF
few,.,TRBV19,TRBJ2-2,TGTGCCAGTAGTATAGGGGGCGTCGCCACCGGGGAGCTGTTTTTT,CASSIGGVATGELFF
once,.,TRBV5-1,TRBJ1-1,TGCGCCAGCAGCTTAAGGGGTAGAGACACTGAAGCTTTCTTT,CASSLRGRDTEAFF
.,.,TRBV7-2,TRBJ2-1,TGTGCCAGCAGCTTAGTCCCCCAGCGGGCGAACAATGAGCAGTTCTTC,CASSLVPQRANNEQFF